The clone carrying this T cell receptor beta chain has only a few counts. Its target is not known. The use of a sample-barcoded 5' primer and a J-beta primer mix characterized a second PCR of roughly 6 to 11 cycles. Using its own MiXCR run on the 5' RACE reads, TCRdb lists one record per CDR3 protein. The table lists around 1,000,000 distinct CDR3 sequences, approximately 25% of them singletons. This sample stems from a study of blood T cells in healthy people across ages. Study observations and caveats: It was held that diversity estimates obtained from one million T cells represented underestimates.

The germline CDR1 and CDR2 sequences are SQVTM and ANQGSEA. The V gene lost 4 bases and the J gene lost 2 bases, with 12 bases spanning the gap. The CDR3 is 15 residues long. This sample was also put to use in a study of T cells of mothers and their children.

The clonotype originates from a girl aged 2 to 10 in good health. V gene TRBV29-1 combines with J gene TRBJ2-6; D possibly matches TRBD1 or TRBD2 (5 bases each). The source material was blood. CDR3 amino acids: CSVGSGDPGANVLTF. The CDR3 DNA is TGCAGCGTTGGGTCCGGGGACCCTGGGGCCAACGTCCTGACTTTC.